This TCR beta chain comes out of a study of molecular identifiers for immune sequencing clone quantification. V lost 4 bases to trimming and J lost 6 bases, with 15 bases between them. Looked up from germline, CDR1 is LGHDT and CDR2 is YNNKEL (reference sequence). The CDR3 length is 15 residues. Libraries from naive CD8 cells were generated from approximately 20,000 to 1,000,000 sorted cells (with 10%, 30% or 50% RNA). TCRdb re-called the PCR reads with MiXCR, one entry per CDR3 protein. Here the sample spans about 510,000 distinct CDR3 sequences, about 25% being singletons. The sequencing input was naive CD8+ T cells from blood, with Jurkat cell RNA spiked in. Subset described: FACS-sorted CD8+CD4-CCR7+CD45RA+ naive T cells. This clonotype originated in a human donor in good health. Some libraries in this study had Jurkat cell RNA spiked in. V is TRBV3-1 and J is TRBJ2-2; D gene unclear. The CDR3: CASSLAESGAGELFF. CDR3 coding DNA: TGTGCCAGCAGCCTAGCCGAATCGGGTGCCGGGGAGCTGTTTTTT.